The 28 T cell receptor beta chains below come from one sample, sequenced in a study of cytomegalovirus exposure and HLA in healthy donors. Measured with immunoSEQ multiplex PCR; TCRdb has only the in-frame clones, and not every one. The table has roughly 300,000 clones, more than 75% seen once. Sample: PBMCs. These receptors were obtained from a woman younger than 35 in good health and CMV-seronegative.

V gene TRBV4-3 combines with J gene TRBJ2-3, with 9 bases that match TRBD2. In germline, CDR1 is LGHNA, CDR2 YSLEER. V trimming: 0 bases; J trimming: 4 bases; junction bases outside the gene matches: 5. The CDR3 sequence is 16 residues long. This chain's CDR3 is CASSQDSGSGADTQYF. The CDR3 nucleotides read TGCGCCAGCAGCCAAGATAGCGGGAGTGGGGCAGATACGCAGTATTTT.

This clone was observed at least ten times. The genes are TRBV7-2 and TRBJ2-1; TRBD2 agrees at 10 bases. CDR3 length: 14 amino acids. The J segment lost 9 bases and the V segment lost 5 bases, leaving 7 bases of the junction unmatched. Germline assignment: CDR1 SGHTA and CDR2 FQGNSA. CDR3 nucleotides: TGTGCCAGCAGCGGTAGCGGGAGGTTCGGTGAGCAGTTCTTC. This sequence encodes CASSGSGRFGEQFF.

V is TRBV19 and J is TRBJ2-3; 7 bases agree with TRBD2. The CDR3 has 19 residues. Germline V gives CDR1 LNHDA, CDR2 SQIVND (reference sequence). After removal of 0 bases from V and 4 bases from J, the junction contained 16 bases not matched to a gene. The DNA for the CDR3 is TGTGCCAGTAGTATAGACGGGCTAGCGGAGCTATCTCAGGCAGATACGCAGTATTTT. Translation: CASSIDGLAELSQADTQYF.

V usage is TRBV5-1 and J usage is TRBJ1-2; D is uncertain. Deletions cut 0 bases from V and 7 bases from J, with 19 bases between. This CDR3 has 16 amino acids. Germline V lookup: CDR1 SGHRS, CDR2 YFSETQ. CDR3 amino acids: CASSLVTGSRSSGYTF. The CDR3 nucleotides read TGCGCCAGCAGCTTGGTTACGGGATCCCGTTCGTCTGGCTACACCTTC.

In DNA form, the CDR3 reads TGTGCCAGCAGCTTAGAGGGACACCGACAAGAGACCCAGTACTTC. It is translated as CASSLEGHRQETQYF. This chain connects TRBV7-2 to TRBJ2-5; possibly TRBD1 for D (6 bases). Deletions cut 1 base from V and 2 bases from J, with 11 bases between. Germline lookup yields CDR1 SGHTA and CDR2 FQGNSA. The CDR3 runs 15 residues.

The rearrangement joins TRBV6-5 to TRBJ2-1; D ambiguous. The germline V gene encodes CDR1 MNHEY and CDR2 SVGAGI. V lost 2 bases, J lost 2 bases, and 10 bases lay in between. The CDR3 consists of 15 residues. CDR3 in DNA: TGTGCCAGCAGTTACGGTGGGCCGGCCTACAATGAGCAGTTCTTC. Protein product: CASSYGGPAYNEQFF.

This clone appeared once. The V and J genes are TRBV18 and TRBJ1-2; D not certain. Trimming left V 3 bases short and J 3 bases short, with 11 bases between. The CDR3 has 14 residues. CDR1 is KGHSH and CDR2 is LQKENI in the germline V gene. CDR3 sequence (DNA): TGTGCCAGCTCACCGTCGGGGTTTCACTATGGCTACACCTTC. This sequence encodes CASSPSGFHYGYTF. The complete variable domain, with remaining parts taken from reference TRBV18 and TRBJ1-2, reads NAGVMQNPRHLVRRRGQEARLRCSPMKGHSHVYWYRQLPEEGLKFMVYLQKENIIDESGMPKERFSAEFPKEGPSILRIQQVVRGDSAAYFCASSPSGFHYGYTFGSGTRLTVV.

The chain carries TRBV7-3 and TRBJ2-1, with 8 nucleotides matching TRBD2. The trim removed 5 bases at V and 12 bases at J, leaving 9 bases unmatched. CDR1 is SGHTA, CDR2 FQGTGA, per germline. The CDR3 contains 13 residues. CDR3 DNA sequence: TGTGCCAGCAGCCCTAATCGAGCGGGAGCGCAGTTCTTC. As protein: CASSPNRAGAQFF. Full variable domain (missing parts from reference TRBV7-3 and TRBJ2-1): GAGVSQTPSNKVTEKGKYVELRCDPISGHTALYWYRQSLGQGPEFLIYFQGTGAADDSGLPNDRFFAVRPEGSVSTLKIQRTERGDSAVYLCASSPNRAGAQFFGPGTRLTVL.

CDR3 loop: CASSLIAGGPIEQYF. CDR3 DNA: TGTGCCAGCAGCCTTATAGCGGGAGGCCCTATCGAGCAGTACTTC. The chain combines TRBV14 with TRBJ2-7; 10 positions match TRBD2. The V and J ends lost 4 bases and 6 bases, in that order; junction bases with no gene match: 9. CDR1 and CDR2 from the germline V gene are SGHDN and FVKESK. This CDR3 comprises 15 residues.

This chain links TRBV19 with TRBJ2-7; 7 bases line up with TRBD1. The CDR3 length is 14 residues. The junction had 3 bases not matched to a gene; V was cut back by 3 bases and J by 1 base. CDR1 is LNHDA and CDR2 is SQIVND in the germline V gene (reference sequence). This CDR3 reads CASSIETGSYEQYF. The CDR3 bases are TGTGCCAGTAGTATCGAGACAGGGTCCTACGAGCAGTACTTC.

The chain recombines TRBV2 with TRBJ2-5, with no clear D. Germline CDR1 is SNHLY and CDR2 is FYNNEI. The V gene lost 2 bases and the J gene lost 1 base, with 5 bases spanning the gap. There are 13 residues in the CDR3. In nucleotides, the CDR3 is TGTGCCAGCAGTGAATGGCCCCAAGAGACCCAGTACTTC. It translates to CASSEWPQETQYF.

The V gene is TRBV5-4, the J gene TRBJ1-5; TRBD1 is a possible D gene (5 bases). CDR3 length equals 14 residues. The V end was cut by 6 bases, the J end by 1 base, with 11 bases between. Germline CDR1 SGHNT, CDR2 YYREEE (reference sequence). CDR3 amino acids: CASTVKGSNQPQHF. The CDR3 DNA follows: TGTGCCAGCACCGTTAAGGGGAGCAATCAGCCCCAGCATTTT.

The chain recombines TRBV4-3 with TRBJ1-1, with no clear D. The germline gives CDR1 LGHNA, CDR2 YSLEER. The ends were cut back, 0 bases at V and 4 bases at J, with 9 bases in the middle. This CDR3 has 14 amino acids. For the CDR3, the DNA is TGCGCCAGCAGCCAAGAGTACCGGGGCACTGAAGCTTTCTTT. Encoded protein: CASSQEYRGTEAFF.

The V call is TRBV9, the J call TRBJ1-1, with D perhaps matching TRBD1 (5 bases). V lost 0 bases, J lost 0 bases, and 15 bases lay in between. The CDR3 spans 17 residues. CDR1 and CDR2 (germline): SGDLS, YYNGEE. CDR3 sequence (DNA): TGTGCCAGCAGCGTAGAACCTGGGGGGGGGTTGAACACTGAAGCTTTCTTT. Amino acids: CASSVEPGGGLNTEAFF.

V and J are TRBV5-6 and TRBJ1-2; 7 bases are a match to TRBD1. From germline, CDR1 is SGHDT and CDR2 YYEEEE. The CDR3 totals 13 residues. J was trimmed by 6 bases and V by 4 bases; bases with no gene match: 6. CDR3: CASSTGARDGYTF. The CDR3 bases are TGTGCCAGCAGCACAGGGGCCCGTGATGGCTACACCTTC.

The chain joins TRBV9 to TRBJ1-4; maybe TRBD1 (5 bases). The V gene's germline CDR1 is SGDLS and CDR2 YYNGEE. CDR3 length equals 15 residues. The V end was cut by 4 bases, the J end by 4 bases, with 14 bases between. CDR3 amino acids: CASSRRGTVNEKLFF. The DNA of the CDR3 is TGTGCCAGCAGCCGGCGGGGGACGGTTAATGAAAAACTGTTTTTT.

The chain has TRBV4-1 and TRBJ2-3; 10 bases fit TRBD2. CDR1 is MGHRA, CDR2 YSYEKL, per germline. The CDR3 consists of 17 residues. Losses at the gene ends were 3 bases for V and 4 bases for J; bases not matched to a gene: 10. In nucleotides, the CDR3 is TGCGCCAGCAGCCAGCCCGAGACTAGCGGGTTATCAGATACGCAGTATTTT. It specifies CASSQPETSGLSDTQYF.

The chain joins TRBV15 to TRBJ2-7, with 14 bases identical to TRBD2. J lost 0 bases, V lost 5 bases, and 15 bases had no gene match. The CDR3 runs to 20 residues. Germline CDR1 reads LNHNV; CDR2 reads YYDKDF (reference sequence). The CDR3 spells CATSEWLGLAGAHHSYEQYF. DNA for the CDR3: TGTGCCACCAGCGAGTGGTTGGGACTAGCGGGAGCGCATCACTCCTACGAGCAGTACTTC.

The CDR3 loop is CASLTTSGYTDTQYF. The CDR3 DNA reads as TGTGCCAGCCTAACAACTAGCGGGTACACAGATACGCAGTATTTT. The chain recombines TRBV11-2 with TRBJ2-3; 9 bases are a match to TRBD2. The V gene's germline CDR1 is SGHAT and CDR2 FQNNGV. V lost 8 bases to trimming and J lost 2 bases; unmatched junction nucleotides: 8. CDR3 length: 15 residues.

The gene calls are TRBV30 and TRBJ1-1; D not certain. Germline V gives CDR1 GTSNPN, CDR2 SVGIG (reference sequence). Trimming took off 1 base at V and 4 bases at J, with 10 bases between the two ends. This CDR3 spans 13 amino acids. CDR3 loop: CAWSGGMGTEAFF. Written as DNA, the CDR3 is TGTGCCTGGAGTGGAGGAATGGGCACTGAAGCTTTCTTT.

This chain links TRBV5-1 with TRBJ2-2; 11 bases map to TRBD2. The CDR3 covers 17 residues. Germline V CDR1 and CDR2: SGHRS, YFSETQ. J gave up 6 bases and V 1 base, and 8 bases lay outside the gene matches. As DNA, the CDR3 is TGCGCCAGCAGCTTGCGGGAACTAGCGGGAGTAGCCGGGGAGCTGTTTTTT. Translated: CASSLRELAGVAGELFF.

The chain couples TRBV7-2 to TRBJ1-4; D uncertain. Germline assignment: CDR1 SGHTA and CDR2 FQGNSA. CDR3 length: 13 residues. The V gene lost 5 bases and the J gene lost 10 bases, with 14 bases spanning the gap. CDR3 amino acids: CASSQIKLGKLFF. In DNA form, the CDR3 reads TGTGCCAGCAGCCAAATAAAACTAGGAAAACTGTTTTTT.

V is TRBV5-6 and J is TRBJ1-6, with D uncertain. V dropped 4 bases and J dropped 0 bases, with 11 bases sitting between them. CDR1 and CDR2 (germline): SGHDT, YYEEEE. The CDR3 is made up of 16 amino acids. CDR3 residues: CASSPAGSSYNSPLHF. The DNA for the CDR3 is TGTGCCAGCAGCCCAGCGGGTAGCTCCTATAATTCACCCCTCCACTTT. Full variable domain (missing parts from reference TRBV5-6 and TRBJ1-6): DAGVTQSPTHLIKTRGQQVTLRCSPKSGHDTVSWYQQALGQGPQFIFQYYEEEERQRGNFPDRFSGHQFPNYSSELNVNALLLGDSALYLCASSPAGSSYNSPLHFGNGTRLTVT.

The rearrangement links TRBV28 to TRBJ1-6; a weak D match, TRBD1 (5 bases). V lost 5 bases, J lost 0 bases, and 14 bases lay in between. This CDR3 is 17 amino acids long. Germline CDR1 and CDR2: MDHEN and SYDVKM. The CDR3 DNA sequence: TGTGCCAGCAGTGCTCGGGACTCCAGCTCCTATAATTCACCCCTCCACTTT. Translating it yields CASSARDSSSYNSPLHF.

This chain joins TRBV10-2 and TRBJ2-2; 10 nucleotides line up with TRBD1. V shed 6 bases, J shed 4 bases, and the junction held 5 bases outside the gene matches. Germline assignment: CDR1 WSHSY and CDR2 SAAADI. The CDR3 is made up of 15 amino acids. The CDR3 loop is CASRSRQGATGELFF. The CDR3 region has the DNA TGCGCCAGCAGGTCACGACAGGGGGCCACCGGGGAGCTGTTTTTT.

This clone appeared a few times. V is TRBV5-6 and J is TRBJ2-7, with 7 nucleotides matching TRBD2. The CDR3 runs to 15 residues. Germline V gene data show CDR1 as SGHDT and CDR2 as YYEEEE. The ends lost 0 bases at V and 4 bases at J; junction bases unmatched: 7. In DNA form, the CDR3 reads TGTGCCAGCAGCTTGGGAACCGGGACTATGTACGAGCAGTACTTC. Its protein is CASSLGTGTMYEQYF.

The rearrangement links TRBV28 to TRBJ2-5; 7 positions agree with TRBD2. Germline CDR1 MDHEN, CDR2 SYDVKM. V trimming: 6 bases; J trimming: 2 bases; junction bases outside the gene matches: 9. The length of the CDR3 is 15 residues. CDR3 in DNA: TGTGCCAGCAGCCAGATAGCGGGCCAACAAGAGACCCAGTACTTC. Encoded protein: CASSQIAGQQETQYF.

This chain joins TRBV10-1 and TRBJ2-1; possible D gene TRBD2, 6 bases. This CDR3 has 15 residues. Germline CDR1 WNHNN, CDR2 SYGVQD (reference sequence). The V end lost 6 bases, the J end lost 8 bases, and 20 bases lay between the germline ends. The CDR3 region is CASSERGLTVDEQFF. CDR3 DNA: TGCGCCAGCAGCGAACGAGGACTAACGGTCGATGAGCAGTTCTTC.